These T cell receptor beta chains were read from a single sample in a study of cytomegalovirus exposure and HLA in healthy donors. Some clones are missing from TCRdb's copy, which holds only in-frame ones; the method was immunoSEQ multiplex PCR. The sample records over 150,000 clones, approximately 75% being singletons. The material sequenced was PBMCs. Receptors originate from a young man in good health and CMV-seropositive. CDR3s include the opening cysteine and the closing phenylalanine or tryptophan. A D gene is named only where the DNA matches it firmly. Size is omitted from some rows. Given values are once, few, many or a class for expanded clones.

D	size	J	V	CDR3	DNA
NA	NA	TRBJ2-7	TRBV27	CASSLDRRAEQYF	TGTGCCAGCAGTTTGGACAGACGGGCCGAGCAGTACTTC
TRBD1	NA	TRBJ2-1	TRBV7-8	CASSLQGAGASYNEQFF	TGTGCCAGCAGCTTACAGGGGGCGGGCGCTAGCTACAATGAGCAGTTCTTC
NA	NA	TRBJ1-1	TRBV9	CASRRGSSDTEAFF	TGTGCCAGCAGGCGAGGCTCATCCGACACTGAAGCTTTCTTT
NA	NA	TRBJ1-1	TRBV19	CASSPEANTEAFF	TGTGCCAGTAGTCCCGAGGCGAACACTGAAGCTTTCTTT
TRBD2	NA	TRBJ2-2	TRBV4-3	CASSQDGPSGGYTGELFF	TGCGCCAGCAGCCAAGATGGCCCTAGCGGGGGATACACCGGGGAGCTGTTTTTT
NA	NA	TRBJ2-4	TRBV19	CASRNRYRAKNIQYF	TGTGCCAGTAGGAACAGGTATCGTGCCAAAAACATTCAGTACTTC
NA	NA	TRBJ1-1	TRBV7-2	CASSLSAGVGTEAFF	TGTGCCAGCAGCTTATCCGCAGGGGTCGGAACTGAAGCTTTCTTT
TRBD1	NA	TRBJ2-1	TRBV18	CASSLHGQGADEQFF	TGTGCCAGCTCCCTACACGGACAGGGGGCGGATGAGCAGTTCTTC
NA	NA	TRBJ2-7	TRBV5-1	CASSSAYEQYF	TGCGCCAGCAGCTCGGCCTACGAGCAGTACTTC
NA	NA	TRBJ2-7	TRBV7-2	CASSSGLPRNEQYF	TGTGCCAGCAGCTCCGGCCTCCCTAGGAACGAGCAGTACTTC
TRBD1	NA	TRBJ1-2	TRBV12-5	CASGLVLRGPNYGYTF	TGTGCTAGTGGTTTGGTACTCAGGGGGCCTAACTATGGCTACACCTTC
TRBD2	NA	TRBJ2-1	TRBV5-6	CASNSRWTSVDEQFF	TGTGCCAGCAACTCCCGGTGGACTAGCGTTGATGAGCAGTTCTTC
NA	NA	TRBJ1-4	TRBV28	CASGQSAGLREKLFF	TGTGCCAGCGGCCAGAGCGCAGGGCTGCGCGAAAAACTGTTTTTT
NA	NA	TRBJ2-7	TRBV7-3	CASSLRPPGKDEQYF	TGTGCCAGCAGCTTAAGGCCCCCAGGGAAGGACGAGCAGTACTTC
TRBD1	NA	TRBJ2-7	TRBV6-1	CASSEGQVPYEQYF	TGTGCCAGCAGTGAGGGACAGGTCCCCTACGAGCAGTACTTC
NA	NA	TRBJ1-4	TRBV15	CATLNRANEKLFF	TGTGCCACCTTAAACAGAGCCAATGAAAAACTGTTTTTT
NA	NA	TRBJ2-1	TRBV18	CASSIRYNEQFF	TGTGCCAGCTCAATCCGTTACAATGAGCAGTTCTTC
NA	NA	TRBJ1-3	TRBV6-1	CASSEKRAPSGNTIYF	TGTGCCAGCAGTGAAAAGAGGGCTCCCTCTGGAAACACCATATATTTT
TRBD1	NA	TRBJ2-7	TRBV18	CASSPRVQGADEQYF	TGTGCCAGCTCACCACGAGTACAGGGGGCCGACGAGCAGTACTTC
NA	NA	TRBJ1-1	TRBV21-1	CASSKLAGFMNTEAFF	TGTGCCAGCAGCAAACTGGCAGGCTTCATGAACACTGAAGCTTTCTTT
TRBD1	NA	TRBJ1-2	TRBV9	CASSVVGTGGYGYTF	TGTGCCAGCAGCGTAGTAGGGACAGGGGGCTATGGCTACACCTTC
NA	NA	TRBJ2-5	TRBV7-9	CASSQTTGETQYF	TGTGCCAGCAGCCAAACGACCGGGGAGACCCAGTACTTC
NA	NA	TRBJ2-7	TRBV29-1	CSVEDEGTSGYEQYF	TGCAGCGTTGAAGATGAGGGTACTTCGGGCTACGAGCAGTACTTC
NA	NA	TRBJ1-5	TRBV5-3	CARSFLQGMRKPQHF	TGTGCCAGAAGCTTCCTTCAGGGGATGCGGAAGCCCCAGCATTTT
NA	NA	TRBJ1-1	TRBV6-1	CASGTPNTEAFF	TGTGCCAGCGGGACACCTAACACTGAAGCTTTCTTT
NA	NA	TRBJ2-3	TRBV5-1	CASGDGTDTQYF	TGCGCCAGCGGAGACGGCACAGATACGCAGTATTTT
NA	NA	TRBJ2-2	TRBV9	CASSVAGGRGTGELFF	TGTGCCAGCAGCGTAGCTGGCGGGCGAGGCACCGGGGAGCTGTTTTTT
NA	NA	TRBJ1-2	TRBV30	CAWRGREVISGGYTF	TGTGCCTGGAGAGGGAGGGAGGTCATATCAGGGGGCTACACCTTC
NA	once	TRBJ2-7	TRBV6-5	CASSFADRRGLYEQYF	TGTGCCAGCAGTTTCGCGGACCGTCGAGGGCTTTACGAGCAGTACTTC
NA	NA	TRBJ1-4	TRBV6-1	CASSEALGQRGEKLFF	TGTGCCAGCAGTGAAGCGCTCGGACAGCGAGGCGAAAAACTGTTTTTT
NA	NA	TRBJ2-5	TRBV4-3	CASSQDGGPEETQYF	TGCGCCAGCAGCCAAGACGGGGGGCCGGAGGAGACCCAGTACTTC
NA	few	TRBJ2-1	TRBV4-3	CASSALVSGGQFF	TGCGCCAGCAGCGCTCTAGTCTCCGGCGGGCAGTTCTTC
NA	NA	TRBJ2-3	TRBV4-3	CASSGRSPSTDTQYF	TGCGCCAGCAGCGGGAGGAGCCCTAGCACAGATACGCAGTATTTT
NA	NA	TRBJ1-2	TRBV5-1	CASSLRQANTPAYGYTF	TGCGCCAGCAGCCTACGACAGGCCAACACCCCAGCCTATGGCTACACCTTC
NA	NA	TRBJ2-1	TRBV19	CASSRFASNNEQFF	TGTGCCAGTAGTCGATTTGCCAGTAACAATGAGCAGTTCTTC
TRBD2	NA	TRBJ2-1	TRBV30	CAWNRGGGASYNEQFF	TGTGCCTGGAATCGCGGCGGGGGGGCCTCTTACAATGAGCAGTTCTTC
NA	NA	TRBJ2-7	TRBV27	CASSSRTYRDEQYF	TGTGCCAGCAGTTCGCGAACCTACAGGGACGAGCAGTACTTC
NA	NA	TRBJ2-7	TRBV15	CATSSSRVYEQYF	TGTGCCACCAGCAGTAGCCGAGTCTACGAGCAGTACTTC
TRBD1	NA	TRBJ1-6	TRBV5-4	CASSPGGGNEASPLHF	TGTGCCAGCAGCCCAGGGGGTGGGAATGAAGCTTCACCCCTCCACTTT